Listed below are T cell receptor beta chains from one sample, sequenced in a study of blood T cell repertoires in COVID-19. Here immunoSEQ multiplex PCR was the method, and the copy in TCRdb shows in-frame clones only, minus some. The data show over 100,000 clones, around 90% seen once. Sequenced input: peripheral blood. The receptors were gathered from a human donor in a cohort sampled during active COVID-19. Both conserved end residues are part of each CDR3. Each record gives: V gene, D gene, clone size, CDR3 length, J gene, CDR3 DNA, CDR3 protein. D genes are given only for firm matches. Size is omitted from some rows. Given values are once, few, many or a class for expanded clones.

TRBV28	-	-	20	TRBJ2-1	TGTGCCAGCAGTCTGGTCAGCCCAGCCCCGGGGGTCAGCTCCTACAATGAGCAGTTCTTC	CASSLVSPAPGVSSYNEQFF
TRBV4-2	TRBD2	-	14	TRBJ2-1	TGTGCCAGCAGCACGTCTAGCGGATACAATGAGCAGTTCTTC	CASSTSSGYNEQFF
TRBV19	-	-	14	TRBJ2-1	TGTGCCAGTAGTATAAGTGGGGTTGAGACAGGGCAGTTCTTC	CASSISGVETGQFF
TRBV19	TRBD1	-	15	TRBJ1-1	TGTGCCAGTAGTATAGACGAAGGGGGCTACACTGAAGCTTTCTTT	CASSIDEGGYTEAFF
TRBV4-3	-	-	14	TRBJ1-2	TGCGCCAGCAGCCAAGAAGTCAGGCGGGATGGCTACACCTTC	CASSQEVRRDGYTF
TRBV5-1	-	-	16	TRBJ2-1	TGCGCCAGCAGCTTGGGCGGGCCAAGCTCCTACAATGAGCAGTTCTTC	CASSLGGPSSYNEQFF
TRBV14	-	-	14	TRBJ2-7	TGTGCCAGCAGCATTCGACAGGCCTCCTACGAGCAGTACTTC	CASSIRQASYEQYF
TRBV25-1	TRBD1	-	15	TRBJ2-5	TGTGCCAGCGGGGGTCGTGGACAGGGGGTGGAGACCCAGTACTTC	CASGGRGQGVETQYF
TRBV5-4	-	-	13	TRBJ2-7	TGTGCCACTCACAGGGCCAACTCCTACGAGCAGTACTTC	CATHRANSYEQYF
TRBV6-4	-	-	15	TRBJ1-2	TGTGCCAGCAGTGATACTCCCCTGGCGGTTCATGGCTACACCTTC	CASSDTPLAVHGYTF
TRBV6-1	TRBD2	-	16	TRBJ2-1	TGTGCCAGCAGTGAGGGAACCGGGGGGGGCGTAAATGAGCAGTTCTTC	CASSEGTGGGVNEQFF
TRBV5-5	-	once	16	TRBJ1-5	TGTGCCAGCAGCTTGGGGCAGGGTGGCCCCAATCAGCCCCAGCATTTT	CASSLGQGGPNQPQHF
TRBV28	TRBD1	-	15	TRBJ2-5	TGTGCCAGCAGTTCGGGACAGGGTTTTGAAGAGACCCAGTACTTC	CASSSGQGFEETQYF
TRBV5-1	-	-	15	TRBJ1-3	TGCGCCAGCAGCTCGAGACCAGGGGCTGGAAACACCATATATTTT	CASSSRPGAGNTIYF
TRBV5-1	TRBD2	-	15	TRBJ2-1	TGCGCCAGCAGCTTGCCTAGCGGGAGGGCCCATGAGCAGTTCTTC	CASSLPSGRAHEQFF
TRBV5-1	-	-	15	TRBJ2-7	TGCGCCAGCAGCTTGAATCCTAACTCCTACTACGAGCAGTACTTC	CASSLNPNSYYEQYF
TRBV7-2	-	-	16	TRBJ1-1	TGTGCCAGCAGCTTAGCACCGACAGGTAAGGGGACTGAAGCTTTCTTT	CASSLAPTGKGTEAFF
TRBV28	TRBD1	-	12	TRBJ1-6	TGTGCCAGCCTCCGACAGGGACCACCCCTCCACTTT	CASLRQGPPLHF
TRBV28	-	-	15	TRBJ1-1	TGTGCCAGCAGCCCCTGGGAGGGGGGCTACACTGAAGCTTTCTTT	CASSPWEGGYTEAFF
TRBV27	TRBD1	-	13	TRBJ1-2	TGTGCCAGCAGGCCGACAGGGGGATATGGCTACACCTTC	CASRPTGGYGYTF
TRBV5-1	-	once	17	TRBJ2-5	TGCGCCAGCAGCTTGTCCCCAGTAACAGGTTACCAAGAGACCCAGTACTTC	CASSLSPVTGYQETQYF
TRBV24-1	TRBD1	-	14	TRBJ1-3	TGTGCCACCAGTGCGAGGGGGCCAGGAAACACCATATATTTT	CATSARGPGNTIYF
TRBV2	TRBD1	-	14	TRBJ2-1	TGTGCCAGCAGTCCGGGACAGGGGAGGGATGAGCAGTTCTTC	CASSPGQGRDEQFF
TRBV13	TRBD1	once	16	TRBJ1-2	TGTGCCAGCAGCTTAGCCGTACAGGGGGGCAGCTATGGCTACACCTTC	CASSLAVQGGSYGYTF
TRBV19	-	-	15	TRBJ1-2	TGTGCCAGTACCGACCCATCAGGCAGGGGCGGCGGCTACACCTTC	CASTDPSGRGGGYTF
TRBV13	TRBD2	-	16	TRBJ2-4	TGTGCCAGCAGCTTGGGTCCTAGCGGGGGCAAAAACATTCAGTACTTC	CASSLGPSGGKNIQYF
TRBV27	-	-	18	TRBJ2-7	TGTGCCAGCAGTTTATCGGGGCATCCAGGGATTCCCCCCTACGAGCAGTACTTC	CASSLSGHPGIPPYEQYF
TRBV28	TRBD1	-	12	TRBJ1-2	TGTGCGATACAGGGGGTGAACTATGGCTACACCTTC	CAIQGVNYGYTF
TRBV10-3	TRBD1	once	16	TRBJ2-2	TGTGCCATCAGCAATGGACAGGGGGAAAACACCGGGGAGCTGTTTTTT	CAISNGQGENTGELFF
TRBV6-5	-	-	15	TRBJ1-5	TGTGCCAGCAGTCTCAGCGTCAATAGCAATCAGCCCCAGCATTTT	CASSLSVNSNQPQHF
TRBV14	-	-	16	TRBJ2-2	TGTGCCAGCAGCCCTACTACTCGCTATTATACCGGGGAGCTGTTTTTT	CASSPTTRYYTGELFF
TRBV19	TRBD1	-	16	TRBJ1-5	TGTGCCAGTAGCCCTAGGGGACAGGGGGCGAATCAGCCCCAGCATTTT	CASSPRGQGANQPQHF
TRBV4-2	-	-	15	TRBJ1-4	TGTGCCAGCAGCCGCCAGGGAAACGCTAATGAAAAACTGTTTTTT	CASSRQGNANEKLFF
TRBV7-2	TRBD2	-	19	TRBJ2-4	TGTGCCAGCAGCTTAGTGGGTGCCAGCGGGAGTGGGGCCAAAAACATTCAGTACTTC	CASSLVGASGSGAKNIQYF
TRBV20-1	-	-	11	TRBJ1-2	TGCAGTGCTAGAGTAGTCTATGGCTACACCTTC	CSARVVYGYTF
TRBV6-1	TRBD1	-	17	TRBJ2-2	TGTGCCAGCAGTGCCCCAACAGGGGATCCGAACACCGGGGAGCTGTTTTTT	CASSAPTGDPNTGELFF
TRBV6-2/TRBV6-3	TRBD1	-	15	TRBJ2-7	TGTGCCAGCAGTTACCTGGGGACAGGGTCGTACGAGCAGTACTTC	CASSYLGTGSYEQYF
TRBV9	-	-	16	TRBJ2-1	TGTGCCAGCAGCGACCGGGTATTAAGCTCCTACAATGAGCAGTTCTTC	CASSDRVLSSYNEQFF
TRBV9	TRBD2	-	16	TRBJ2-1	TGTGCCAGCAGCCCCTTAGCGGGAGGGGCCTACAATGAGCAGTTCTTC	CASSPLAGGAYNEQFF
TRBV5-4	-	-	17	TRBJ2-5	TGTGCCAGCAGCCGGCCCGGACAGAATCAATTCCAAGAGACCCAGTACTTC	CASSRPGQNQFQETQYF